These 11 T cell receptor beta chains came from one sample sequenced in a study of T-cell reconstitution after alpha-beta-depleted transplantation in children. It was with unique molecular identifiers that the TCRbeta library was prepared. In TCRdb, the PCR reads were re-called with MiXCR into one record per CDR3 protein. The sample holds 500,000 or so distinct CDR3 sequences, 11% seen once. The material was PBMCs, mostly from graft donor cells, obtained 180 days after TCRalphabeta/CD19-depleted stem cell transplant. The receptor set was obtained from a female patient aged 2-15 years who had a stem cell transplant for aplastic anemia, so the T cells may come from the graft donor.

This chain joins TRBV19 and TRBJ2-5; D gene uncertain. The CDR3 is made up of 12 amino acids. The ends were cut back, 4 bases at V and 4 bases at J, with 7 bases in the middle. Germline loops: CDR1 LNHDA, CDR2 SQIVND (reference sequence). The CDR3 reads CASSRYRETQYF. CDR3 coding DNA: TGTGCCAGTAGTAGGTACAGAGAGACCCAGTACTTC.

This chain links TRBV7-8 with TRBJ1-1; TRBD1 agrees at 7 bases. V was clipped by 5 bases and J by 2 bases; unmatched bases: 11. Germline V gene data show CDR1 as SGHVS and CDR2 as FQNEAQ. The CDR3 contains 16 residues. CDR3 residues: CASSIYRGGRNTEAFF. As DNA, the CDR3 is TGTGCCAGCAGCATATACAGGGGAGGGAGAAACACTGAAGCTTTCTTT.

This sequence joins TRBV14 and TRBJ2-6, with D uncertain. CDR1 and CDR2 (germline): SGHDN, FVKESK. V gave up 2 bases and J gave up 4 bases, with 6 bases separating them. This CDR3 contains 14 residues. This CDR3 reads CASSQIPGANVLTF. In nucleotides, the CDR3 is TGTGCCAGCAGCCAAATACCCGGGGCCAACGTCCTGACTTTC.

The genes are TRBV29-1 and TRBJ2-3; D may be TRBD2 (5 bases). The CDR3 has 14 amino acids. Deletions cut 7 bases from V and 2 bases from J, with 16 bases between. Germline V gene lookup returns CDR1 SQVTM and CDR2 ANQGSEA. CDR3: CSDTGITYTDTQYF. The DNA for the CDR3 is TGCAGCGACACGGGAATTACCTACACAGATACGCAGTATTTT.

This clonotype was observed at least ten times. The chain combines TRBV25-1 with TRBJ2-5; D is perhaps TRBD1 or TRBD2 (5 bases each). The ends were cut back, 5 bases at V and 3 bases at J, with 19 bases in the middle. From germline, CDR1 is MGHDK and CDR2 SYGVNS. This CDR3 is built from 16 residues. The CDR3 DNA sequence: TGTGCCAGCAGTTCTAGGGGAGAAAAGTGGGAAGAGACCCAGTACTTC. As protein: CASSSRGEKWEETQYF.

This clonotype was found a few times. V is TRBV5-5 and J is TRBJ1-1; D is ambiguous. CDR1 and CDR2 (germline): SGHKS, YYEKEE (reference sequence). This CDR3 has 14 amino acids. Trimming removed 0 bases from V and 0 bases from J, with 6 bases in between. The CDR3 region is CASSLEWLNTEAFF. The CDR3 DNA is TGTGCCAGCAGCTTGGAATGGCTGAACACTGAAGCTTTCTTT.

The chain recombines TRBV28 with TRBJ2-6; maybe TRBD1 (5 bases). The CDR3 length is 16 residues. The V gene lost 6 bases and the J gene lost 0 bases, with 12 bases spanning the gap. Germline V gives CDR1 MDHEN, CDR2 SYDVKM. The CDR3 DNA reads TGTGCCAGCAGGTCCGTTGGGGCCTCTGGGGCCAACGTCCTGACTTTC. Protein product: CASRSVGASGANVLTF.

This clonotype appeared many times. This chain joins TRBV12-3 or TRBV12-4 and TRBJ1-2; D is uncertain. The CDR3 runs 15 residues. V was pared by 2 bases and J by 6 bases, with 16 bases between. CDR3 region: CASSLSSGPIDGYTF. CDR3 bases: TGTGCCAGCAGTTTAAGTTCCGGACCTATAGATGGCTACACCTTC.

This chain joins TRBV18 and TRBJ1-2, with D hard to call. CDR3 length: 14 amino acids. Germline lookup yields CDR1 KGHSH and CDR2 LQKENI. Trimming removed 5 bases at V and 0 bases at J, with 10 bases between. The CDR3 protein is CASSAGPSNYGYTF. DNA of the CDR3: TGTGCCAGCTCAGCGGGCCCGTCTAACTATGGCTACACCTTC.

This chain links TRBV7-2 with TRBJ2-3; D is uncertain. The CDR3 extends over 16 amino acids. Germline V gene sequence: CDR1 SGHTA, CDR2 FQGNSA. Trimming cost V 1 base and J 4 bases, with 15 bases left between them. The CDR3 DNA is TGTGCCAGCAGCTTAGTTGGGGTAGATACAGCAGATACGCAGTATTTT. This translates into CASSLVGVDTADTQYF.

The chain has TRBV5-5 and TRBJ2-7; the D gene is possibly TRBD2 (5 bases). The CDR3 has 17 residues. Germline V gene lookup returns CDR1 SGHKS and CDR2 YYEKEE (reference sequence). V was pared by 0 bases and J by 0 bases, with 16 bases between. CDR3 bases: TGTGCCAGCAGCTTGGCCCGAAGGAGGTTGAGCTCCTACGAGCAGTACGTC. The encoded protein is CASSLARRRLSSYEQYV.